This TCR beta chain was sequenced in a study of T-cell reconstitution after alpha-beta-depleted transplantation in children. The CDR3 has 14 residues. Germline loops: CDR1 KGHSH, CDR2 LQKENI. Trimming removed 4 bases from V and 5 bases from J; junction bases left unmatched: 2. Preparing the TCRbeta library involved the use of unique molecular identifiers. Using its own MiXCR run on the PCR reads, TCRdb lists one record per CDR3 protein. The sample has more than 120,000 distinct CDR3 sequences, 8% to 10% seen once; the top ten hold roughly 20%. The TCR sequence derives from a female patient younger than 10 who had a stem cell transplant for congenital amegakaryocytic thrombocytopenia, so the T cells may come from the graft donor. The chain joins TRBV18 to TRBJ1-5; TRBD1 aligns across 10 bases. The material was PBMCs, mostly from graft donor cells, obtained 180 days after TCRalphabeta/CD19-depleted stem cell transplant. CDR3 sequence reads: CASSRDRGHQPQHF. CDR3 coding DNA: TGTGCCAGCTCACGGGACAGGGGTCATCAGCCCCAGCATTTT.